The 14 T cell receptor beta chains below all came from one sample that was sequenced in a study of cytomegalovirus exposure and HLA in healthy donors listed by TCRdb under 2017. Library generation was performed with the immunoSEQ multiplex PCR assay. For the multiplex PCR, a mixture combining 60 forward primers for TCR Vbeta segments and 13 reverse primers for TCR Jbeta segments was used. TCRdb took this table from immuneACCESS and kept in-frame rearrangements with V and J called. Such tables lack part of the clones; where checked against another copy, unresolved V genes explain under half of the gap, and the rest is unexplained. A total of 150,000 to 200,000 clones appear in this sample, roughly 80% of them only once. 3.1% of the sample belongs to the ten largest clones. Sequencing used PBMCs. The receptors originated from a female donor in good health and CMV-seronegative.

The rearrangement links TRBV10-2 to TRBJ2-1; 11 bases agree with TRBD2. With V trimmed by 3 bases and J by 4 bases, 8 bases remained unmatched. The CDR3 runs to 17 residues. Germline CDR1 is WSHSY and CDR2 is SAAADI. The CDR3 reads CASSDPVGTSGYNEQFF. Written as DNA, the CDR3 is TGCGCCAGCAGTGACCCGGTCGGGACTAGCGGATACAATGAGCAGTTCTTC.

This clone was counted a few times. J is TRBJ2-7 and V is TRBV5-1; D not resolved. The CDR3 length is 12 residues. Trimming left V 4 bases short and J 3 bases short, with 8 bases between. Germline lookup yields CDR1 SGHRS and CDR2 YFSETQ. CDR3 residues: CASSIGGYEQYF. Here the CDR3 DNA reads TGCGCCAGCAGCATCGGTGGCTACGAGCAGTACTTC.

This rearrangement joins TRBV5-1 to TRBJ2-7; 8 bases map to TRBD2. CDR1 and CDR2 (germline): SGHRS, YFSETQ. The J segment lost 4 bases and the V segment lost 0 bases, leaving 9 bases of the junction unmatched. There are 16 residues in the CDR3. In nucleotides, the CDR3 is TGCGCCAGCAGCTTGGGTCCAGCGGGAGAGTGGTACGAGCAGTACTTC. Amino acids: CASSLGPAGEWYEQYF.

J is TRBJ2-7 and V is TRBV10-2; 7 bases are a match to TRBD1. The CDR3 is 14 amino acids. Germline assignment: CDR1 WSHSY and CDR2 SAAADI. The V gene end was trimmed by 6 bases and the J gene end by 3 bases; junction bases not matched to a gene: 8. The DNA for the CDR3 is TGCGCCAGCAGGTTACAGGGGTCCCACTACGAGCAGTACTTC. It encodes CASRLQGSHYEQYF.

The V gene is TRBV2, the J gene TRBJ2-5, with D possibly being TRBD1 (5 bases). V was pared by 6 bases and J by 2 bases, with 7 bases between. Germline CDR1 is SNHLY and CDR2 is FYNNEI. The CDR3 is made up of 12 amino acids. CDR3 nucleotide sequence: TGTGCCAGCAGACAGGCTCAAGAGACCCAGTACTTC. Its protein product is CASRQAQETQYF.

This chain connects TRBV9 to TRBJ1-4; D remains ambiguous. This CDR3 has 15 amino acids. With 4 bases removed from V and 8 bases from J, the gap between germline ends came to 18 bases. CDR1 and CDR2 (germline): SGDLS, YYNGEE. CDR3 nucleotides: TGTGCCAGCAGCCTTAGACGGGGTAGCAAAGAAAAACTGTTTTTT. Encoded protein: CASSLRRGSKEKLFF.

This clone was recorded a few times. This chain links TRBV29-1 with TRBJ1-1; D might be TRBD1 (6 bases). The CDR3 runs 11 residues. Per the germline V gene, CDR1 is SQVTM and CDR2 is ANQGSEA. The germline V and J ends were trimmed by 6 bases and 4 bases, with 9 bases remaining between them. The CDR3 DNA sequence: TGCAGCGTCCAGGGGACCACTGAAGCTTTCTTT. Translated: CSVQGTTEAFF.

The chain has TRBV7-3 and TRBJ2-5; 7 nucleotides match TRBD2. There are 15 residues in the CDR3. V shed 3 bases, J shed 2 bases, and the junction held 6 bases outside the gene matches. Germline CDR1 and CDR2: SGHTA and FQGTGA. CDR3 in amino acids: CASSLGRGNQETQYF. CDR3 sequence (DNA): TGTGCCAGCAGCTTGGGGCGGGGGAATCAAGAGACCCAGTACTTC.

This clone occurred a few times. The CDR3 loop reads CASSFGKRGNQPQHF. As DNA, the CDR3 is TGTGCCAGCAGTTTTGGCAAGAGGGGCAATCAGCCCCAGCATTTT. The chain recombines TRBV28 with TRBJ1-5; the D is unclear. The ends were cut back, 3 bases at V and 2 bases at J, with 11 bases in the middle. Germline CDR1 MDHEN, CDR2 SYDVKM. The CDR3 is 15 residues long.

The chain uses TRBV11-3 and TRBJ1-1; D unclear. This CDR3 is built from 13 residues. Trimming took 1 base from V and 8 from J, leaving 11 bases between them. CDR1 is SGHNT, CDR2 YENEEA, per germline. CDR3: CASSLVHSPEAFF. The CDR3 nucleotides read TGTGCCAGCAGCTTAGTTCACAGTCCCGAAGCTTTCTTT.

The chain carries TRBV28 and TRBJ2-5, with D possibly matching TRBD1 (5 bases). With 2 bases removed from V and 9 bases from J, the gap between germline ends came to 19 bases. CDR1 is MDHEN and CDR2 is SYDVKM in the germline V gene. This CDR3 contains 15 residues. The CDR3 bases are TGTGCCAGCAGTTTACGTCAGGGTGGCCTCCAGGCCCAGTACTTC. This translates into CASSLRQGGLQAQYF.

CDR3 amino acids: CASSLVGGQLDEQFF. In nucleotides, the CDR3 is TGTGCCAGCAGCTTAGTAGGGGGCCAATTGGATGAGCAGTTCTTC. The rearrangement joins TRBV7-2 to TRBJ2-1; 7 bases line up with TRBD1. The V segment lost 1 base and the J segment 8 bases; nucleotides outside the gene matches: 8. The CDR3 runs 15 residues. From germline, CDR1 is SGHTA and CDR2 FQGNSA.

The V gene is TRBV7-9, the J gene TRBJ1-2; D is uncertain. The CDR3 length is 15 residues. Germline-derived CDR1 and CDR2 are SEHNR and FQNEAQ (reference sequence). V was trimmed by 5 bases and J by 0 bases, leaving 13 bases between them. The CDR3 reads CASSPLAGANYGYTF. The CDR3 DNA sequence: TGTGCCAGCAGCCCGCTAGCTGGGGCTAACTATGGCTACACCTTC.

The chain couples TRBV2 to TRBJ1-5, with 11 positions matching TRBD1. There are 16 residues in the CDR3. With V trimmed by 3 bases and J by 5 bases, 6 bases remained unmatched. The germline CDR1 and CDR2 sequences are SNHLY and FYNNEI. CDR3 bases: TGTGCCAGCAGTGATTTTCCGGGACAGGGGGATCAGCCCCAGCATTTT. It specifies CASSDFPGQGDQPQHF.